This entry is about one T cell receptor beta chain. In its sample, this clonotype was seen a few times. Its antigen is currently not known. Per-base qualities were not stored, and no clone one base away is much larger. The label giving this sample's treatment or condition can be read as: in vitro stimulation with specific CMV peptide epitopes to enrich CMV-specific T cells. This sample is part of a study of T cell repertoires in cytomegalovirus infection (dated 2019 in TCRdb). Study-wide context: Peptide stimulations targeted recently identified HLA-C-restricted CMV epitopes, whose presentation resists viral immunomodulation, together with well-studied HLA-B-restricted epitopes. Donor HLA type was relevant to the analysis, as public TCR beta signatures indicated carriage of CMV infection together with the matching HLA type.

Sequenced using an Illumina HiSeq 1500. The raw public reads went through TCRdb reprocessing: fastp at Q25, MiXCR clone calling, in-frame beta chains kept. Identical CDR3 proteins give one entry, which carries the most common genes and DNA. The sample yields about 900,000 distinct CDR3 sequences; approximately 33% were counted once. The ten largest clones add up to around an eighth of the sample. The CDR3 runs 12 residues from the cysteine to the phenylalanine. Only the CDR3 portion is preserved as DNA: 36 bases, with reading frame beginning at the first base. V is clipped by 3 bases and J by 6 bases, and the sequence between their germline boundaries is 7 bases long. CDR1 and CDR2 were assigned from the germline V gene as MGHRA and YSYEKL. Broad study findings and their caveats: In the ex vivo response, HLA-C-restricted CMV-specific TCR beta clonotypes were dominant, and in two of eight donors the single most frequent clonotype came from this HLA-C-restricted group. In both this cohort and an independent cohort of some 350 donors, the cumulative frequency of public TCR beta family members distinguished carriers of CMV infection plus the relevant HLA type.

The sequence was collected from a human donor in good health (CMV status not recorded). Some clones in this sample may be carry-over from other donors' samples. The rearrangement joined TRBV4-1 to TRBJ2-3; a confident D gene designation cannot be given. The sample consisted of cultured CD8+ T cells from PBMCs, taken from culture after CMV antigen stimulation. This receptor has the CDR3 CASSHPEDTQYF. The bases read TGCGCCAGCAGCCATCCTGAGGATACGCAGTATTTT.